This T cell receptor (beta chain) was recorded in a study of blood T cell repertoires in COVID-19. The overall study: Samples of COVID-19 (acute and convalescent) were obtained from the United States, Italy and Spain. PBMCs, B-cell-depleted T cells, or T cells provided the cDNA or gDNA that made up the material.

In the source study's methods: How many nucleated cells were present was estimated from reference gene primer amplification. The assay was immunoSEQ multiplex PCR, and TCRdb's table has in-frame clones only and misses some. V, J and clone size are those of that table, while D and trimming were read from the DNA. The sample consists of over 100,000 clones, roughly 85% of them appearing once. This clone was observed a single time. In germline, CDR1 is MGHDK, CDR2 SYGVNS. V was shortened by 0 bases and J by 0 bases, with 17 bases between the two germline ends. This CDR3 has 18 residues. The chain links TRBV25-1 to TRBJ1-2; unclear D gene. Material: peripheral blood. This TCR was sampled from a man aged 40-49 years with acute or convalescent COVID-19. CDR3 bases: TGTGCCAGCAGTGAATATTACCAGGAGGGCCAGGCTAACTATGGCTACACCTTC. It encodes CASSEYYQEGQANYGYTF.